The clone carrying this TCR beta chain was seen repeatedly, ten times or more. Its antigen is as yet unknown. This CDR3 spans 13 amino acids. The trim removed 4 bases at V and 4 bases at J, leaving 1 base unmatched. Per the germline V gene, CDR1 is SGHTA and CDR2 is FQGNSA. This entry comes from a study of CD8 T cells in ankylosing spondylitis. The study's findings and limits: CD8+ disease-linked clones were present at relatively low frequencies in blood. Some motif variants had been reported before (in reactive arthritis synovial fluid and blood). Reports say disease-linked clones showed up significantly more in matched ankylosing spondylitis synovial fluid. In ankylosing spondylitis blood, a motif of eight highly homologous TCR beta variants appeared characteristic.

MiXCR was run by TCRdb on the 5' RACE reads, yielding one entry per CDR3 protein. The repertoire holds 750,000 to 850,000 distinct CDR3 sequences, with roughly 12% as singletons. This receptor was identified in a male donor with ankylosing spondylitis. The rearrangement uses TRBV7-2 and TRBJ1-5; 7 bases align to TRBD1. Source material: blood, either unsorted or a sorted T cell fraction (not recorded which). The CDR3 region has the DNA TGTGCCAGCAGCTCACAGGGGAATCAGCCCCAGCATTTT. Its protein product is CASSSQGNQPQHF.